Listed below are T cell receptor beta chains from one sample, sequenced in a study of cytomegalovirus exposure and HLA in healthy donors. Sequenced by immunoSEQ multiplex PCR; TCRdb stores in-frame clones only, minus some. This repertoire shows about 150,000 clones, about 82% found once; its top ten account for approximately 2.2%. Specimen: PBMCs. These receptors were collected from a human donor in good health. Both conserved end residues are part of each CDR3. The D gene is left open where the match is weak. For some rows the clone size is stated as once, few or many, or as a class when expanded; others skip it.

clone_size	v_call	cdr3_length	j_call	d_call	cdr3_aa	cdr3_nt
few	TRBV19	16	TRBJ1-3	TRBD1	CASSHGDSLSGNTIYF	TGTGCCAGTAGTCACGGGGACAGCCTCTCTGGAAACACCATATATTTT
.	TRBV10-2	14	TRBJ2-3	TRBD2	CASSVSGSTDTQYF	TGCGCCAGCAGTGTTAGCGGGAGCACAGATACGCAGTATTTT
.	TRBV6-1	16	TRBJ1-2	.	CASSEPRPTLVYGYTF	TGTGCCAGCAGTGAGCCGAGGCCCACACTTGTCTATGGCTACACCTTC
.	TRBV4-1	16	TRBJ1-5	.	CASSQEGGDPYQPQHF	TGCGCCAGCAGCCAAGAGGGAGGGGATCCCTATCAGCCCCAGCATTTT
.	TRBV2	15	TRBJ1-4	.	CASSDRTQGVEKLFF	TGTGCCAGCAGTGACCGGACACAAGGCGTAGAAAAACTGTTTTTT
.	TRBV29-1	14	TRBJ2-5	TRBD2	CSVGPSGSVETQYF	TGCAGCGTTGGACCTAGCGGGAGTGTTGAGACCCAGTACTTC
.	TRBV15	14	TRBJ1-4	.	CATSRDRQAEKLFF	TGTGCCACCAGCAGAGACAGACAGGCTGAAAAACTGTTTTTT
.	TRBV7-3	14	TRBJ1-1	.	CASSPHGPDTEAFF	TGTGCCAGCAGCCCGCATGGGCCGGACACTGAAGCTTTCTTT
.	TRBV19	15	TRBJ2-7	.	CASTPRGGFFYEQYF	TGTGCCAGTACCCCGAGAGGCGGCTTTTTTTACGAGCAGTACTTC
.	TRBV28	15	TRBJ2-4	.	CASSLSTGSKNIQYF	TGTGCCAGCAGTTTATCCACAGGCTCGAAAAACATTCAGTACTTC
few	TRBV2	14	TRBJ2-2	.	CASSERDSPLAAVF	TGTGCCAGCAGTGAGAGGGACTCACCCCTGGCTGCTGTTTTT
.	TRBV28	16	TRBJ2-1	TRBD2	CASSSLAEESYNEQFF	TGTGCCAGCAGTTCGCTAGCGGAAGAGTCCTACAATGAGCAGTTCTTC
.	TRBV2	16	TRBJ1-1	TRBD1	CASSDKGQGVNTEAFF	TGTGCCAGCAGTGATAAGGGACAGGGAGTGAACACTGAAGCTTTCTTT
.	TRBV29-1	17	TRBJ1-1	TRBD1	CSVVRPAQGAKNTEAFF	TGCAGCGTTGTGCGACCTGCCCAGGGGGCGAAGAACACTGAAGCTTTCTTT
.	TRBV7-6	20	TRBJ2-1	TRBD2	CASSSYKTRGLAGAYNEQFF	TGTGCCAGCAGCTCGTACAAGACCAGGGGACTAGCGGGGGCCTACAATGAGCAGTTCTTC
.	TRBV6-1	15	TRBJ2-7	.	CAARGGVGTAYEQYF	TGTGCCGCACGGGGCGGGGTCGGGACAGCCTACGAGCAGTACTTC
.	TRBV6-5	14	TRBJ1-3	.	CASKILSSGNTIYF	TGTGCCAGCAAGATACTTAGCTCTGGAAACACCATATATTTT
.	TRBV21-1	17	TRBJ2-7	.	CASSKAVWGAGGYEQYF	TGTGCCAGCAGCAAAGCGGTATGGGGGGCAGGGGGCTACGAGCAGTACTTC
.	TRBV11-2	14	TRBJ2-2	.	CASSLIQNTGELFF	TGTGCCAGCAGCTTAATTCAAAACACCGGGGAGCTGTTTTTT
.	TRBV9	14	TRBJ2-1	.	CASSHPNGNNEQFF	TGTGCCAGCAGCCACCCCAACGGGAACAATGAGCAGTTCTTC
.	TRBV6-1	15	TRBJ2-5	TRBD1	CASNPDRGLLETQYF	TGTGCCAGCAACCCAGACAGGGGGCTCTTGGAGACCCAGTACTTC
.	TRBV2	14	TRBJ1-1	TRBD1	CASRGTGGFREAFF	TGTGCCAGCAGAGGGACAGGGGGCTTTCGAGAAGCTTTCTTT
.	TRBV28	16	TRBJ1-5	TRBD1	CASSAWTGSRNQPQHF	TGTGCCAGCAGTGCCTGGACAGGGAGTCGCAATCAGCCCCAGCATTTT
.	TRBV18	16	TRBJ2-1	.	CASSPRRDLGSGEQFF	TGTGCCAGCTCACCAAGGCGGGACTTGGGGTCGGGTGAGCAGTTCTTC
.	TRBV4-1	15	TRBJ2-3	.	CASSQEDAGTDTQYF	TGCGCCAGCAGCCAAGAGGACGCGGGGACAGATACGCAGTATTTT
.	TRBV5-1	15	TRBJ2-5	.	CASSLGQAGRETQYF	TGCGCCAGCAGCTTGGGCCAGGCGGGACGAGAGACCCAGTACTTC
.	TRBV7-8	15	TRBJ1-2	TRBD1	CASSLPGTGDGGYTF	TGTGCCAGCAGCCTTCCCGGGACAGGGGACGGAGGCTACACCTTC
once	TRBV27	13	TRBJ2-1	TRBD2	CASSFGTRNEQFF	TGTGCCAGCAGTTTTGGGACTAGAAATGAGCAGTTCTTC
.	TRBV6-1	19	TRBJ2-1	.	CASSEEARGTVPSYNEQFF	TGTGCCAGCAGTGAAGAGGCTAGGGGGACGGTGCCCTCCTACAATGAGCAGTTCTTC
.	TRBV5-1	14	TRBJ2-5	TRBD1	CASSLGDRVETQYF	TGCGCCAGCAGCTTGGGGGACAGGGTTGAGACCCAGTACTTC
.	TRBV5-4	14	TRBJ1-3	TRBD1	CASSTQGTQNTIYF	TGTGCCAGCAGCACACAGGGGACCCAAAACACCATATATTTT
once	TRBV9	16	TRBJ1-6	.	CASSPRDFALGSPLHF	TGTGCCAGCAGCCCCCGAGATTTTGCACTTGGTTCACCCCTCCACTTT
.	TRBV27	13	TRBJ1-2	TRBD1	CASRPTGDYGYTF	TGTGCCAGCAGGCCGACAGGGGACTATGGCTACACCTTC
few	TRBV6-5	14	TRBJ1-6	.	CASSYSTRNSPLHF	TGTGCCAGCAGTTACTCGACTCGGAATTCACCCCTCCACTTT
many	TRBV28	13	TRBJ2-7	.	CASSFSQPYEQYF	TGTGCCAGCAGTTTTAGCCAGCCCTACGAGCAGTACTTC
.	TRBV6-5	14	TRBJ2-2	.	CASRGAAGTGELFF	TGTGCCAGCAGGGGGGCTGCGGGCACCGGGGAGCTGTTTTTT
.	TRBV15	13	TRBJ1-6	.	CAAQRQGMAPLHF	TGTGCCGCCCAACGGCAGGGGATGGCACCCCTCCACTTT
.	TRBV5-1	14	TRBJ1-2	.	CASATSGFTDGYTF	TGCGCCAGCGCGACTTCAGGGTTTACGGATGGCTACACCTTC
.	TRBV27	14	TRBJ1-2	.	CASSPAGVFYGYTF	TGTGCCAGCAGTCCAGCAGGGGTGTTCTATGGCTACACCTTC
.	TRBV11-2	13	TRBJ2-7	TRBD1	CASSTGGDYEQYF	TGTGCCAGCAGTACAGGGGGAGACTACGAGCAGTACTTC
.	TRBV5-1	13	TRBJ2-1	TRBD1	CASNQGVNNEQFF	TGCGCCAGCAACCAGGGGGTGAACAATGAGCAGTTCTTC
.	TRBV6-6	13	TRBJ1-1	.	CASSPQGATEAFF	TGTGCCAGCAGTCCACAGGGTGCCACTGAAGCTTTCTTT
few	TRBV10-3	14	TRBJ1-5	.	CAISEGQINQPQHF	TGTGCCATCAGTGAGGGACAGATCAATCAGCCCCAGCATTTT
.	TRBV9	15	TRBJ2-2	.	CASSPGTPSTGELFF	TGTGCCAGCAGCCCCGGGACTCCCAGCACCGGGGAGCTGTTTTTT
once	TRBV5-6	14	TRBJ2-7	.	CASSPGQIGYEQYF	TGTGCCAGCAGCCCCGGACAAATCGGGTACGAGCAGTACTTC
.	TRBV27	12	TRBJ1-1	TRBD1	CASMRGLNEAFF	TGTGCCAGCATGAGGGGGCTAAATGAAGCTTTCTTT
.	TRBV13	12	TRBJ2-7	TRBD1	CASSPDRREQYF	TGTGCCAGCAGTCCGGACAGGAGGGAGCAGTACTTC
.	TRBV5-4	17	TRBJ2-7	TRBD2	CASSPAGTSVSSYEQYF	TGTGCCAGCAGCCCGGCCGGGACTAGCGTGAGCTCCTACGAGCAGTACTTC
once	TRBV7-8	15	TRBJ2-7	.	CASSLVGPRSDEQYF	TGTGCCAGCAGCTTAGTGGGCCCCCGTTCGGACGAGCAGTACTTC
.	TRBV18	15	TRBJ1-5	.	CASSPSAGVHQPQHF	TGTGCCAGCTCACCATCTGCAGGGGTGCATCAGCCCCAGCATTTT
.	TRBV2	13	TRBJ2-7	.	CASSEMVPGEQYF	TGTGCCAGCAGTGAAATGGTTCCGGGTGAGCAGTACTTC
.	TRBV27	14	TRBJ1-5	TRBD1	CASSPGQGNQPQHF	TGTGCCAGCAGTCCGGGACAGGGCAATCAGCCCCAGCATTTT
.	TRBV19	16	TRBJ1-2	.	CASSPDTSYLSYGYTF	TGTGCCAGTAGCCCGGACACATCCTACCTCAGCTATGGCTACACCTTC
.	TRBV7-2	15	TRBJ1-2	TRBD1	CASSLAGDRLYGYTF	TGTGCCAGCAGCTTAGCTGGGGACAGGCTCTATGGCTACACCTTC
.	TRBV12-2	13	TRBJ2-4	.	CASRLGQKNIQYF	TGTGCAAGTCGCTTAGGACAGAAAAACATTCAGTACTTC
few	TRBV27	14	TRBJ1-2	TRBD1	CASGLTGGNYGYTF	TGTGCCAGCGGCCTAACAGGGGGAAACTATGGCTACACCTTC
once	TRBV5-1	14	TRBJ2-5	.	CASSLAGQGETQYF	TGCGCCAGCAGCTTGGCCGGCCAGGGTGAGACCCAGTACTTC